This T cell receptor beta chain originates from a study of control samples from healthy donors and cancer patients. The data were produced by immunoSEQ multiplex PCR, yet TCRdb's version contains in-frame clones alone and is incomplete. The sample records around 180,000 clones, just over 85% being singletons. The germline gives CDR1 MNHEY, CDR2 SMNVEV (reference sequence). Trimming cost V 0 bases and J 4 bases, with 3 bases left between them. The CDR3 is 13 residues long. The material sequenced was blood. The clonotype was recovered from a woman aged 25 to 39 in good health. The J gene is TRBJ2-2, the V gene TRBV27; D unresolved. The CDR3 DNA is TGTGCCAGCAGTTTATCGGGCACCGGGGAGCTGTTTTTT. Translated, it gives CASSLSGTGELFF.